This T cell receptor (beta chain) was sequenced during a study of PD-1 blockade in classical Hodgkin lymphoma. Worth noting for this clone: Its antigen is not known.

Study observations and caveats: At C4D1, TCR diversity had climbed significantly for CD4+ cells, though not for CD8+ cells.

CDR3 length: 17 amino acids. Germline values: CDR1 MNHEY, CDR2 SMNVEV (reference sequence). The trim removed 7 bases at V and 3 bases at J, leaving 14 bases unmatched. Method: immunoSEQ multiplex PCR; TCRdb's copy keeps in-frame clones and lacks some. The sample includes roughly 35,000 clones, about 91% of them seen just once. Each patient's relapse followed autologous stem cell transplantation, and brentuximab vedotin exposure varied. Complete response, partial response or progressive disease made up the best responses. The specimen comprised peripheral blood mononuclear cells (PBMCs), sampled before the second cycle of nivolumab. The receptor's source is a human donor with classical Hodgkin lymphoma. V is TRBV27 and J is TRBJ1-2, with 10 bases identical to TRBD1. In DNA form, the CDR3 reads TGTGCCAGCAAGAGTAAAGTGGGGACAGGGGAGTACTATGGCTACACCTTC. Its translation: CASKSKVGTGEYYGYTF.